A selection of T cell receptor beta chains follows, all from one sample in a study of PD-1 blockade in classical Hodgkin lymphoma. Sequenced by immunoSEQ multiplex PCR; TCRdb stores in-frame clones only, minus some. The sample contains about 12,000 clones, roughly 90% of which appear only once. The sample consisted of CD4+ T cells from blood, taken before the fourth cycle of nivolumab. The receptors shown here come from a human donor with classical Hodgkin lymphoma. CDR3s include the opening cysteine and the closing phenylalanine or tryptophan. Each record gives: D gene, J gene, V gene, clone size, CDR3 protein, CDR3 DNA. A D gene is named only where the DNA matches it firmly. The size entry is marked missing in some rows and otherwise reads once, few, many or a size class.

d_gene: TRBD1; j_gene: TRBJ2-5; v_gene: TRBV5-1; abundance: NA; CDR3aa: CASSLATGGETQYF; CDR3nt: TGCGCCAGCAGCTTGGCGACAGGGGGAGAGACCCAGTACTTC
d_gene: TRBD2; j_gene: TRBJ2-1; v_gene: TRBV2; abundance: NA; CDR3aa: CASSRGVPYNEQFF; CDR3nt: TGTGCCAGCAGTCGGGGGGTTCCCTACAATGAGCAGTTCTTC
d_gene: NA; j_gene: TRBJ2-7; v_gene: TRBV5-1; abundance: NA; CDR3aa: CASTPGDFPAGREQYF; CDR3nt: TGCGCCAGCACACCGGGGGACTTTCCCGCCGGAAGGGAGCAGTACTTC
d_gene: TRBD2; j_gene: TRBJ2-1; v_gene: TRBV4-3; abundance: NA; CDR3aa: CASSHCSGGSSYNEQFF; CDR3nt: TGCGCCAGCAGCCATTGTAGCGGGGGGAGCTCCTACAATGAGCAGTTCTTC
d_gene: NA; j_gene: TRBJ2-2; v_gene: TRBV18; abundance: once; CDR3aa: CASSPGSDVTGELFF; CDR3nt: TGTGCCAGCTCACCGGGTAGCGACGTCACCGGGGAGCTGTTTTTT
d_gene: NA; j_gene: TRBJ2-7; v_gene: TRBV7-3; abundance: NA; CDR3aa: CASSPLQGAVYEQYF; CDR3nt: TGTGCCAGCAGCCCCTTACAGGGTGCGGTCTACGAGCAGTACTTC
d_gene: NA; j_gene: TRBJ1-3; v_gene: TRBV18; abundance: NA; CDR3aa: CASSPPNTGSGNTIYF; CDR3nt: TGTGCCAGCTCACCACCTAACACCGGCTCTGGAAACACCATATATTTT
d_gene: NA; j_gene: TRBJ2-2; v_gene: TRBV11-3; abundance: NA; CDR3aa: CASGTGTKAGVTRSTGELFF; CDR3nt: TGTGCCAGCGGCACCGGGACAAAGGCCGGAGTAACCCGGAGCACCGGGGAGCTGTTTTTT
d_gene: NA; j_gene: TRBJ2-7; v_gene: TRBV4-2; abundance: NA; CDR3aa: CASSPEGAPTTYEQYF; CDR3nt: TGTGCCAGCAGCCCGGAGGGGGCGCCTACCACCTACGAGCAGTACTTC
d_gene: NA; j_gene: TRBJ1-2; v_gene: TRBV2; abundance: NA; CDR3aa: CASSPAPRYGYTF; CDR3nt: TGTGCCAGCAGTCCAGCTCCTCGCTATGGCTACACCTTC
d_gene: TRBD2; j_gene: TRBJ2-5; v_gene: TRBV7-2; abundance: NA; CDR3aa: CASSWGLAGYKETQYF; CDR3nt: TGTGCCAGCAGCTGGGGACTAGCGGGATATAAAGAGACCCAGTACTTC
d_gene: NA; j_gene: TRBJ1-5; v_gene: TRBV7-9; abundance: NA; CDR3aa: CASSLGVGQPQHF; CDR3nt: TGTGCCAGCAGCTTAGGGGTCGGACAGCCCCAGCATTTT
d_gene: TRBD2; j_gene: TRBJ2-3; v_gene: TRBV28; abundance: NA; CDR3aa: CASNSRRAGGTDTQYF; CDR3nt: TGTGCCAGCAATTCCCGTCGGGCGGGAGGCACAGATACGCAGTATTTT
d_gene: TRBD2; j_gene: TRBJ2-1; v_gene: TRBV27; abundance: once; CDR3aa: CASSFGRGSYNEQFF; CDR3nt: TGTGCCAGCAGTTTTGGGAGGGGCTCCTACAATGAGCAGTTCTTC
d_gene: NA; j_gene: TRBJ1-5; v_gene: TRBV5-1; abundance: NA; CDR3aa: CASSLGQSSNQPQHF; CDR3nt: TGCGCCAGCAGCTTGGGGCAGAGTAGCAATCAGCCCCAGCATTTT
d_gene: NA; j_gene: TRBJ1-1; v_gene: TRBV5-1; abundance: NA; CDR3aa: CASSLVLRGTEAFF; CDR3nt: TGCGCCAGCAGCTTGGTCTTGAGGGGCACTGAAGCTTTCTTT
d_gene: TRBD1; j_gene: TRBJ2-7; v_gene: TRBV6-6; abundance: NA; CDR3aa: CASGGTGGGEQYF; CDR3nt: TGTGCCAGCGGCGGGACAGGGGGAGGCGAGCAGTACTTC
d_gene: NA; j_gene: TRBJ2-5; v_gene: TRBV2; abundance: NA; CDR3aa: CASRELETQYF; CDR3nt: TGTGCCAGCAGGGAACTTGAGACCCAGTACTTC
d_gene: TRBD2; j_gene: TRBJ2-5; v_gene: TRBV5-1; abundance: few; CDR3aa: CASSLYSGTSGQETQYF; CDR3nt: TGCGCCAGCAGCTTATACTCCGGGACTAGCGGACAAGAGACCCAGTACTTC
d_gene: NA; j_gene: TRBJ2-4; v_gene: TRBV9; abundance: NA; CDR3aa: CASSPSTGGGRFQYF; CDR3nt: TGTGCCAGCAGCCCCTCAACAGGGGGGGGGAGGTTTCAGTACTTC
d_gene: TRBD2; j_gene: TRBJ2-4; v_gene: TRBV4-1; abundance: NA; CDR3aa: CASSPLGLAGELAKNIQYF; CDR3nt: TGCGCCAGCAGCCCCTTAGGACTAGCGGGGGAGCTGGCCAAAAACATTCAGTACTTC
d_gene: TRBD1; j_gene: TRBJ1-6; v_gene: TRBV10-2; abundance: NA; CDR3aa: CASSETGGTPLHF; CDR3nt: TGCGCCAGCAGCGAGACAGGGGGTACACCCCTCCACTTT
d_gene: NA; j_gene: TRBJ1-2; v_gene: TRBV2; abundance: NA; CDR3aa: CASSGGYRRGYTF; CDR3nt: TGTGCCAGCAGTGGGGGGTATCGGCGTGGCTACACCTTC
d_gene: NA; j_gene: TRBJ1-2; v_gene: TRBV28; abundance: NA; CDR3aa: CASSLSALGYTF; CDR3nt: TGTGCCAGCAGTTTATCCGCGTTAGGCTACACCTTC
d_gene: TRBD1; j_gene: TRBJ2-7; v_gene: TRBV28; abundance: NA; CDR3aa: CATGTGVEQYF; CDR3nt: TGTGCCACCGGGACAGGGGTCGAGCAGTACTTC
d_gene: TRBD2; j_gene: TRBJ2-5; v_gene: TRBV18; abundance: NA; CDR3aa: CASSPQEGGKTQYF; CDR3nt: TGTGCCAGCTCACCACAGGAGGGAGGGAAGACCCAGTACTTC
d_gene: TRBD1; j_gene: TRBJ1-5; v_gene: TRBV5-1; abundance: once; CDR3aa: CASKSGTGDQPQHF; CDR3nt: TGCGCCAGCAAATCGGGGACAGGGGATCAGCCCCAGCATTTT
d_gene: NA; j_gene: TRBJ2-7; v_gene: TRBV7-2; abundance: NA; CDR3aa: CASSLDRDRYEQYF; CDR3nt: TGTGCCAGCAGCTTAGACAGGGATCGCTACGAGCAGTACTTC
d_gene: NA; j_gene: TRBJ2-5; v_gene: TRBV19; abundance: NA; CDR3aa: CASSIRVKETQYF; CDR3nt: TGTGCCAGTAGTATTCGAGTCAAAGAGACCCAGTACTTC
d_gene: NA; j_gene: TRBJ2-2; v_gene: TRBV5-4; abundance: NA; CDR3aa: CASSPAPGQNTGELFF; CDR3nt: TGTGCCAGCAGCCCGGCCCCTGGACAGAACACCGGGGAGCTGTTTTTT